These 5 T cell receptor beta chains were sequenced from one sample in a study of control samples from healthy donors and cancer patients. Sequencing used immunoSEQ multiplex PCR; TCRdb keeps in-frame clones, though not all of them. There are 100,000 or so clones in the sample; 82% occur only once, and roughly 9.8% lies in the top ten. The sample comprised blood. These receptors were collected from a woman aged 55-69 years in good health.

The CDR3 protein is CASRTYRGAKNIQYF. Here the CDR3 DNA reads TGTGCCAGCAGAACCTATCGGGGAGCCAAAAACATTCAGTACTTC. The rearrangement joins TRBV2 to TRBJ2-4; tentative D call: TRBD2 (5 bases). There are 15 residues in the CDR3. CDR1 and CDR2 from the germline V gene are SNHLY and FYNNEI. The V gene lost 6 bases and the J gene lost 0 bases, with 12 bases spanning the gap.

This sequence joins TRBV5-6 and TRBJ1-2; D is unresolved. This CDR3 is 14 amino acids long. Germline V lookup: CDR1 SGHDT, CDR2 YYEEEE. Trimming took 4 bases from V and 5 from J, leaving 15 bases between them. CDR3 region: CASSQTQTDYGYTF. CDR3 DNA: TGTGCCAGCAGCCAAACTCAGACGGATTATGGCTACACCTTC. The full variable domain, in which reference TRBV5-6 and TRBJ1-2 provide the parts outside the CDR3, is DAGVTQSPTHLIKTRGQQVTLRCSPKSGHDTVSWYQQALGQGPQFIFQYYEEEERQRGNFPDRFSGHQFPNYSSELNVNALLLGDSALYLCASSQTQTDYGYTFGSGTRLTVV.

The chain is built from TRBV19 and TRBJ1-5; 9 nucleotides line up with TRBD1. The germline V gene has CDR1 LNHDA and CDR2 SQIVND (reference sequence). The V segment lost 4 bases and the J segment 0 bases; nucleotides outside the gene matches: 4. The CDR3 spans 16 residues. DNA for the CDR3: TGTGCCAGTAGTAAACAGGGGGCGTCTAGCAATCAGCCCCAGCATTTT. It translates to CASSKQGASSNQPQHF. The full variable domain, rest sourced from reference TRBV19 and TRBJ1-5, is DGGITQSPKYLFRKEGQNVTLSCEQNLNHDAMYWYRQDPGQGLRLIYYSQIVNDFQKGDIAEGYSVSREKKESFPLTVTSAQKNPTAFYLCASSKQGASSNQPQHFGDGTRLSIL.

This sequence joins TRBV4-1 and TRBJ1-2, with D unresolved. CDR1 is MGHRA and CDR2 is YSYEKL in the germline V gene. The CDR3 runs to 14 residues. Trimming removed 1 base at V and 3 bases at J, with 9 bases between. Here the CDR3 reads CASSQVGWDYGYTF. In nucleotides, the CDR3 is TGCGCCAGCAGCCAAGTGGGATGGGACTATGGCTACACCTTC.

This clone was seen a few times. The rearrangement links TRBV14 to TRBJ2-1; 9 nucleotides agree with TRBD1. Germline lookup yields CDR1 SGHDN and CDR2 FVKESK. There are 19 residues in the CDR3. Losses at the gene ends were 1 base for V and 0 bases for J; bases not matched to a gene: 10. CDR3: CASSQAGQGIPSSYNEQFF. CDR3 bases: TGTGCCAGCAGCCAAGCGGGACAGGGTATTCCTAGCTCCTACAATGAGCAGTTCTTC.